The TCR beta chain under discussion was sequenced for a study of CD4 and CD8 cells across lung adenocarcinoma regions. TCRdb fed the PCR reads into MiXCR, producing one record per CDR3 protein. The table includes about 6,800 distinct CDR3 sequences, around 51% detected once. Trimming removed 0 bases from V and 15 bases from J, with 15 bases in between. This CDR3 region has 13 residues. Germline V gives CDR1 MNHEY, CDR2 SVGAGI. Samples came from patients with localized non-small cell lung adenocarcinoma. Sample: CD8+ T cells from the center of a lung tumor. The TCR was taken from a male donor with lung adenocarcinoma. The CD4 and CD8 labels of this study may be unreliable. The V and J genes are TRBV6-5 and TRBJ2-1; D is unresolved. As DNA, the CDR3 is TGTGCCAGCAGTTACTCGTCCAATGAGCTTTGGTTCTTC. Its protein is CASSYSSNELWFF.